Listed below are T cell receptor beta chains from one sample, sequenced in a study of blood T cell repertoires in COVID-19. TCRdb keeps only in-frame clones here, not all; method: immunoSEQ multiplex PCR. The data contain approximately 200,000 clones, roughly 84% of them singletons. Material: peripheral blood. Receptors were obtained from a woman in her twenties or thirties who had recovered from COVID-19. The conserved cysteine and the conserved F or W are not part of the CDR3 here. Clone size, where shown, is once, few, many, or a class for clones that have expanded.

-	TRBJ1-2	TRBV30	AWSVVRDYGYT
-	TRBJ2-4	TRBV24-1	ATSDRLLNIQY
-	TRBJ2-1	TRBV7-3	ASSLGLAGNEQF
once	TRBJ2-7	TRBV10-1	ASSPRTGGRYEQY
-	TRBJ2-2	TRBV7-8	ASRPLAGVGTGELF
-	TRBJ1-3	TRBV6-5	ASSAGQGNTIY
-	TRBJ2-2	TRBV29-1	SARGGGELF
-	TRBJ1-2	TRBV6-5	ASQDSLLGDYT
-	TRBJ1-2	TRBV9	ASSAGQGAWYGYT
once	TRBJ2-4	TRBV18	ASSPIMRGPTLDIQY
-	TRBJ1-2	TRBV9	ASSAPPEAYYGYT
-	TRBJ1-1	TRBV6-4	ASSQFGQGVTEAF
once	TRBJ2-1	TRBV4-2	ASSQEFGDRAV
-	TRBJ2-5	TRBV6-6	ASSSQGETQY
-	TRBJ2-7	TRBV28	ASSPWWTGRFHEQY
few	TRBJ2-6	TRBV6-4	ASSEGTNSGANVLT
-	TRBJ2-2	TRBV20-1	SASLSSGTGELF
-	TRBJ2-5	TRBV25-1	ASSPNDRGRRETQY
-	TRBJ2-1	TRBV18	ASSPTSGSSYNEQF
-	TRBJ2-1	TRBV6-6	ASHAGHLPF
-	TRBJ1-1	TRBV27	ASSFSGGYTEAF
few	TRBJ1-5	TRBV28	ASSSGFRGNQPQH
once	TRBJ2-6	TRBV30	AWSVRSSGANVLT
-	TRBJ1-2	TRBV28	ASSLPPGAGDDGYT
-	TRBJ1-3	TRBV18	ASSRGQGTGNTIY
-	TRBJ2-7	TRBV24-1	ATSGRGSYEQY
-	TRBJ1-1	TRBV29-1	SVEPDGSNTEAF
-	TRBJ2-7	TRBV28	ASSLPGGRYEQY
-	TRBJ1-3	TRBV28	ASSFPGSGNTIY
-	TRBJ2-1	TRBV9	ASSGLAGGPNEQF
few	TRBJ2-2	TRBV5-1	ASSLFAGGQVELF
-	TRBJ2-7	TRBV9	ASSVASAGEQY
-	TRBJ2-1	TRBV4-1	ASSQPGTRLRDEQF
-	TRBJ2-2	TRBV4-1	ASSHNSRGQVENTGELF
-	TRBJ2-7	TRBV6-1	ASSEKGAGAPYEQY
-	TRBJ2-3	TRBV19	ASRPPGLAQNTQY
-	TRBJ2-7	TRBV5-1	ASSFRNEQY